The clone carrying this T cell receptor (beta chain) was detected ten times or more. V gave up 8 bases and J gave up 6 bases; unmatched junction bases: 7. The V gene's germline CDR1 is ENHRY and CDR2 SYGVKD. The CDR3 length is 13 residues. These data belong to a study of Graves' ophthalmopathy and Graves' hyperthyroidism. Investigators amplified TCR beta CDR3 regions from RNA transcripts. The authors performed first-round RT-PCR with HTBI primers and then a second-round multiplex PCR. From the multiplex PCR reads, TCRdb called clonotypes with MiXCR, one entry per CDR3 protein. Of more than 1,000,000 distinct CDR3 sequences listed, around a third are singletons.

This sequence was found in an adult man with Graves' hyperthyroidism. The specimen was peripheral blood or thyroid tissue (not recorded which). The rearrangement joins TRBV10-3 to TRBJ1-5; 7 bases map to TRBD1. The CDR3 nucleotides read TGTGCCATCCGCGACAGGGAGGCTCAGCCCCAGCATTTT. It translates to CAIRDREAQPQHF.